This TCR beta chain was captured by sequencing in a study of blood T cell repertoires in COVID-19. Sequencing was performed with immunoSEQ multiplex PCR; in TCRdb, only in-frame clones are kept and a portion is missing. The sample has under 200,000 clones, around 83% seen once. Germline lookup yields CDR1 SNHLY and CDR2 FYNNEI. The V gene end was trimmed by 3 bases and the J gene end by 7 bases; junction bases not matched to a gene: 4. The CDR3 totals 14 residues. Of note for this clone: In the same sample, other DNA sequences code for this CDR3.

This chain uses TRBV2 with TRBJ1-5; 9 positions agree with TRBD1. This receptor was taken from a woman in her fifties or sixties in a cohort exposed to, infected with or recovered from COVID-19 (not recorded which). Sequenced material: PBMCs or T cells enriched from blood (not recorded which). CDR3 nucleotide sequence: TGTGCCAGCAGTGAGGGACAGGGTGAGCAGCCCCAGCATTTT. It codes for CASSEGQGEQPQHF.